This T cell receptor beta chain was identified during a study of shared clonotypes between healthy human individuals. In the study overall: Researchers assigned three CD4 naive, three CD4 memory, two CD8 naive and one CD8 memory plate to each donor.

Findings of the study overall: In this cohort, only blood was sampled, and tissue repertoires likely differ.

CD4+ cell separation produced CD45RA+ naive and CD45RA-negative memory subsets. Samples underwent the assay at deep level. Using immunoSEQ multiplex PCR, the repertoire was profiled, and TCRdb retains in-frame clones only, with some absent. The table includes about 1.4 million clones, roughly 96% detected once. Points on this clone: Its specificity is not known.

The CDR3 has 13 residues. CDR1 and CDR2 from the germline V gene are SGHTA and FQGNSA. J lost 5 bases, V lost 5 bases, and 4 bases had no gene match. The sample was naive CD4+ T cells sorted from blood. The sample's subset: CD45RA+ positively selected. The chain joins TRBV7-2 to TRBJ2-7; the match to TRBD1 covers 9 bases. This sequence was found in a young man in good health. The CDR3 loop is CASSPRTGDEQYF. In DNA, the CDR3 is TGTGCCAGCAGCCCGCGGACAGGGGACGAGCAGTACTTC.